A single sample gave rise to the 9 T cell receptor beta chains below, sequenced in a study of OX40 agonist ivuxolimab in advanced cancers. Assay used: immunoSEQ multiplex PCR; TCRdb lists only in-frame clones, some missing. The sample lists about 79,000 clones; over 75% were seen once. The source material was CD4+ or CD8+ T cells sorted from blood, sampled in a trial of the OX40 agonist ivuxolimab. The source of these receptors is an adult with an advanced solid tumor such as melanoma, head and neck, liver or kidney cancer.

The CDR3 sequence: CASSIQGGPFPGNEQFF. The CDR3 coding sequence is TGCGCCAGCAGCATACAAGGAGGGCCTTTCCCCGGCAATGAGCAGTTCTTC. The rearrangement joins TRBV5-1 to TRBJ2-1, with D possibly matching TRBD2 (6 bases). CDR1 is SGHRS, CDR2 YFSETQ, per germline. Trimming took off 4 bases at V and 6 bases at J, with 23 bases between the two ends. The CDR3 covers 17 residues.

The chain has TRBV7-8 and TRBJ2-3; D ambiguous. In germline, CDR1 is SGHVS, CDR2 FQNEAQ. V was trimmed by 5 bases and J by 6 bases, leaving 9 bases between them. CDR3 length: 12 amino acids. Here the CDR3 DNA reads TGTGCCAGCAGCCCTACAACGGATACGCAGTATTTT. It is translated as CASSPTTDTQYF. The variable domain in full, completed from reference TRBV7-8 and TRBJ2-3, reads GAGVSQSPRYKVAKRGQDVALRCDPISGHVSLFWYQQALGQGPEFLTYFQNEAQLDKSGLPSDRFFAERPEGSVSTLKIQRTQQEDSAVYLCASSPTTDTQYFGPGTRLTVL.

This chain uses TRBV11-2 with TRBJ1-2; D not certain. The CDR3 runs to 14 residues. Per the germline V gene, CDR1 is SGHAT and CDR2 is FQNNGV. Trimming cost V 0 bases and J 5 bases, with 10 bases left between them. CDR3 loop: CASSLDLLGYGYTF. The CDR3 DNA reads TGTGCCAGCAGCTTAGATCTGTTGGGTTATGGCTACACCTTC.

The CDR3 region is CASSLKGAGRAAADTQYF. The CDR3 bases are TGTGCCAGCAGCCTCAAGGGGGCCGGGAGGGCCGCGGCAGATACGCAGTATTTT. The V gene is TRBV4-2, the J gene TRBJ2-3; tentatively, D is TRBD2 (8 bases). The CDR3 contains 18 residues. V was pared by 4 bases and J by 4 bases, with 24 bases between. CDR1 and CDR2 (germline): LGHNA, YNFKEQ.

The chain combines TRBV7-2 with TRBJ2-1, with 7 bases matching TRBD2. V lost 4 bases and J lost 0; bases outside the gene matches: 6. The germline V gene has CDR1 SGHTA and CDR2 FQGNSA. This CDR3 comprises 16 residues. The CDR3 spells CASSYLGGSSYNEQFF. The CDR3 region has the DNA TGTGCCAGCAGCTACCTCGGCGGGAGCTCCTACAATGAGCAGTTCTTC. The full variable domain, rest sourced from reference TRBV7-2 and TRBJ2-1, is GAGVSQSPSNKVTEKGKDVELRCDPISGHTALYWYRQSLGQGLEFLIYFQGNSAPDKSGLPSDRFSAERTGGSVSTLTIQRTQQEDSAVYLCASSYLGGSSYNEQFFGPGTRLTVL.

The V call is TRBV19, the J call TRBJ2-7; the match to TRBD1 covers 8 bases. V trimming: 7 bases; J trimming: 3 bases; junction bases outside the gene matches: 5. Germline CDR1 is LNHDA and CDR2 is SQIVND (reference sequence). The CDR3 spans 13 residues. The CDR3 here is CASKPGTGYEQYF. The CDR3 DNA reads as TGTGCCAGTAAACCTGGGACAGGCTACGAGCAGTACTTC.

This clone was counted only a few times. V usage is TRBV2 and J usage is TRBJ1-6, with D possibly matching TRBD1 (5 bases). The germline gives CDR1 SNHLY, CDR2 FYNNEI. The CDR3 loop spans 14 amino acids. Deletions cut 7 bases from V and 9 bases from J, with 16 bases between. Written as DNA, the CDR3 is TGTGCCAGCATCCGGGACCGGGATGTTTCACCCCTCCACTTT. It encodes CASIRDRDVSPLHF.

The V gene is TRBV4-1, the J gene TRBJ2-7; weak D call: TRBD1 (6 bases). Trimming pared 2 bases from V and 2 bases from J, leaving 13 bases between. Germline V CDR1 and CDR2: MGHRA, YSYEKL. This CDR3 has 15 amino acids. The DNA of the CDR3 is TGCGCCAGCAGCCAAAACCCCGGGACACCCTACGAGCAGTACTTC. It translates to CASSQNPGTPYEQYF.

The V gene is TRBV6-5, the J gene TRBJ1-3, with D uncertain. The CDR3 covers 13 residues. Germline loops: CDR1 MNHEY, CDR2 SVGAGI. V lost 6 bases and J 4 bases, leaving 10 bases between the germline ends. The CDR3 coding sequence is TGTGCCAGCAGACTTAACCGAGGAAACACCATATATTTT. Amino acids: CASRLNRGNTIYF.